This is a list of T cell receptor beta chains from one sample in a study of OX40 agonist ivuxolimab in advanced cancers. Here immunoSEQ multiplex PCR was the method, and the copy in TCRdb shows in-frame clones only, minus some. In the table there are around 110,000 clones, over 75% of which are singletons. The sample in question was CD4+ or CD8+ T cells sorted from blood, obtained in a trial of the OX40 agonist ivuxolimab. The receptors here all came from an adult with an advanced solid tumor such as melanoma, head and neck, liver or kidney cancer. CDR3s include the opening cysteine and the closing phenylalanine or tryptophan. D genes are given only for firm matches. The size entry is marked missing in some rows and otherwise reads once, few, many or a size class.

clone_size j_call d_call v_call cdr3_nt cdr3_aa
. TRBJ2-3 . TRBV9 TGTGCCAGCAGCACAGATACCTATAGCCCGGTGGGTTATACGCAGTATTTT CASSTDTYSPVGYTQYF
once TRBJ2-5 . TRBV2 TGTGCCAGCAGTGAAGCAGGGGGGGAGACCCAGTACTTC CASSEAGGETQYF
. TRBJ2-3 TRBD2 TRBV2 TGTGCCAGCAGCCTCCTAGCGGTGGGGAACACAGATACGCAGTATTTT CASSLLAVGNTDTQYF
. TRBJ2-5 TRBD2 TRBV10-2 TGCGCCAGCCGGGGGGGAGAGACCCAGTACTTC CASRGGETQYF
. TRBJ2-7 TRBD1 TRBV7-2 TGTGCCAGCAGCTACCCGGGACAGGTCAACGAGCAGTACTTC CASSYPGQVNEQYF
. TRBJ2-1 . TRBV7-3 TGTGCCAGCAGCTTAGCCATTTCCTACAATGAGCAGTTCTTC CASSLAISYNEQFF
. TRBJ1-3 . TRBV6-5 TGTGCCAGCAGTTACTCGTACGCCAGCTCTGGAAACACCATATATTTT CASSYSYASSGNTIYF
. TRBJ1-1 . TRBV6-1 TGTGCCAGCAGATCCACAGGGTTGAACACTGAAGCTTTCTTT CASRSTGLNTEAFF
. TRBJ2-5 . TRBV10-2 TGCGCCAGCAGTGGGTCAAAGGCCCAAGAGACCCAGTACTTC CASSGSKAQETQYF
. TRBJ1-2 . TRBV27 TGTGCCAGCAGTCCGCGGGACTCCCGGCCGGGAGGCTACACCTTC CASSPRDSRPGGYTF
. TRBJ2-7 TRBD1 TRBV28 TGTGCCAGCAGAAGACAGGGGCCCTACGAGCAGTACTTC CASRRQGPYEQYF
few TRBJ2-7 . TRBV19 TGTGCCAGTAGTAGTGGCTTGCCATCCTACGAGCAGTACTTC CASSSGLPSYEQYF
. TRBJ1-2 . TRBV4-3 TGCGCCAGCAGCCAAGAAGGAGGGGGTACCTATGGCTACACCTTC CASSQEGGGTYGYTF
. TRBJ1-1 TRBD1 TRBV19 TGTGCCAGTAGTATACCTAGGACAGGCGAAGCTTTCTTT CASSIPRTGEAFF
. TRBJ2-2 TRBD1 TRBV11-3 TGTGCCAGCAGCTCGATGCAGGGGGTCGGGGAGCTGTTTTTT CASSSMQGVGELFF
. TRBJ1-2 . TRBV28 TGTGCCAGCGCCCGGACACTAGGGAGGGGATTAGCCTTC CASARTLGRGLAF
. TRBJ1-5 . TRBV28 TGTGCCAGCAGTTTATCGGCACCAGGTCTAAATCAGCCCCAGCATTTT CASSLSAPGLNQPQHF
once TRBJ1-2 . TRBV28 TGTGCCAGCAGTTTACACCCCCCCGGGTCCGGTGGCTACACCTTC CASSLHPPGSGGYTF
. TRBJ1-4 TRBD1 TRBV28 TGTGCCAGCAGTGGTCCCGGGACAGGGGGCGGTGAAAAACTGTTTTTT CASSGPGTGGGEKLFF
. TRBJ2-1 . TRBV29-1 TGCAGCGTTGGCCATCCGGGCCCTGATGAGCAGTTCTTC CSVGHPGPDEQFF
. TRBJ1-2 TRBD1 TRBV30 TGTGCCTGGAGGAAGACAGGGGTGAATAGCTACACCTTC CAWRKTGVNSYTF
. TRBJ2-3 TRBD1 TRBV7-2 TGTGCCAGCAGGGGACAGAACACAGATACGCAGTATTTT CASRGQNTDTQYF
. TRBJ1-6 . TRBV27 TGTGCCAGCAGTTTTTACGGAAGCTCCTATAATTCACCCCTCCACTTT CASSFYGSSYNSPLHF